Listed below are T cell receptor beta chains from one sample, sequenced in a study of cytomegalovirus exposure and HLA in healthy donors. Produced via immunoSEQ multiplex PCR; TCRdb's table is partial and in-frame only. The sample has about 48,000 clones, and its top ten clones hold 5.5% to 6.5%. The sample comprised PBMCs. The origin of the receptors is a male donor in good health and CMV-seropositive. The CDR3 runs from the conserved cysteine through the conserved F or W. Each record gives: CDR3 protein, CDR3 DNA, V gene, J gene, D gene. D genes are given only for firm matches.

CDR3aa: CASSVTGFGANVLTF
CDR3nt: TGTGCCAGCAGTGTGACAGGGTTTGGGGCCAACGTCCTGACTTTC
v_gene: TRBV6-1
j_gene: TRBJ2-6
d_gene: TRBD1

CDR3aa: CASSSASDGTSGRDTQYF
CDR3nt: TGTGCCAGCAGCTCAGCATCCGACGGGACTAGCGGTAGAGATACGCAGTATTTT
v_gene: TRBV7-8
j_gene: TRBJ2-3
d_gene: TRBD2

CDR3aa: CSAEPGDEQFF
CDR3nt: TGCAGTGCCGAGCCGGGGGATGAGCAGTTCTTC
v_gene: TRBV20-1
j_gene: TRBJ2-1
d_gene: -

CDR3aa: CASSSQGATYEQYF
CDR3nt: TGTGCCAGCAGTTCCCAGGGGGCTACCTACGAGCAGTACTTC
v_gene: TRBV28
j_gene: TRBJ2-7
d_gene: TRBD1

CDR3aa: CASSDVPDTEAFF
CDR3nt: TGTGCCAGCAGCGACGTACCGGACACTGAAGCTTTCTTT
v_gene: TRBV9
j_gene: TRBJ1-1
d_gene: -

CDR3aa: CASLGGGTLYEQYF
CDR3nt: TGTGCCTCCCTGGGCGGGGGAACCCTCTACGAGCAGTACTTC
v_gene: TRBV2
j_gene: TRBJ2-7
d_gene: TRBD2

CDR3aa: CASSQERAAGEQFF
CDR3nt: TGTGCCAGCAGCCAAGAACGGGCGGCGGGTGAGCAGTTCTTC
v_gene: TRBV4-2
j_gene: TRBJ2-1
d_gene: -

CDR3aa: CASSRGSGETQYF
CDR3nt: TGTGCCAGCTCCAGGGGAAGTGGGGAGACCCAGTACTTC
v_gene: TRBV2
j_gene: TRBJ2-5
d_gene: -

CDR3aa: CASSLGTEPTDTQYF
CDR3nt: TGTGCCAGCAGCTTAGGAACAGAACCTACAGATACGCAGTATTTT
v_gene: TRBV11-2
j_gene: TRBJ2-3
d_gene: -

CDR3aa: CASSQEIGAYNQPQHF
CDR3nt: TGCGCCAGCAGCCAAGAAATTGGGGCCTACAATCAGCCCCAGCATTTT
v_gene: TRBV4-3
j_gene: TRBJ1-5
d_gene: -

CDR3aa: CASSLKDLGAFF
CDR3nt: TGTGCCAGCAGCTTGAAAGACTTGGGAGCTTTCTTT
v_gene: TRBV7-9
j_gene: TRBJ1-1
d_gene: -

CDR3aa: CASSSPGSYGYTF
CDR3nt: TGTGCCAGCAGTTCCCCAGGAAGCTATGGCTACACCTTC
v_gene: TRBV7-9
j_gene: TRBJ1-2
d_gene: -

CDR3aa: CASSLGGMNTEAFF
CDR3nt: TGTGCCAGCAGCTTGGGGGGTATGAACACTGAAGCTTTCTTT
v_gene: TRBV7-9
j_gene: TRBJ1-1
d_gene: -

CDR3aa: CASSLQGTSNQPQHF
CDR3nt: TGTGCCAGCAGCTTACAGGGGACAAGCAATCAGCCCCAGCATTTT
v_gene: TRBV7-2
j_gene: TRBJ1-5
d_gene: -

CDR3aa: CASSLTSESSYEQYF
CDR3nt: TGTGCCAGCAGCCTAACTAGCGAGAGCTCCTACGAGCAGTACTTC
v_gene: TRBV6-5
j_gene: TRBJ2-7
d_gene: TRBD2

CDR3aa: CASSLRGEETQYF
CDR3nt: TGTGCCAGCAGCTTACGGGGGGAAGAGACCCAGTACTTC
v_gene: TRBV5-4
j_gene: TRBJ2-5
d_gene: TRBD2

CDR3aa: CASSARTANTGELFF
CDR3nt: TGCGCCAGCAGCGCCAGGACAGCTAACACCGGGGAGCTGTTTTTT
v_gene: TRBV5-1
j_gene: TRBJ2-2
d_gene: -

CDR3aa: CASSYLQLAEAFF
CDR3nt: TGTGCCAGCAGTTACCTACAGCTCGCTGAAGCTTTCTTT
v_gene: TRBV6-5
j_gene: TRBJ1-1
d_gene: -

CDR3aa: CSADEDTQYF
CDR3nt: TGCAGTGCTGATGAGGATACGCAGTATTTT
v_gene: TRBV20-1
j_gene: TRBJ2-3
d_gene: -

CDR3aa: CASSLAGRETQYF
CDR3nt: TGTGCCAGCAGCCTAGCGGGGAGAGAGACCCAGTACTTC
v_gene: TRBV21-1
j_gene: TRBJ2-5
d_gene: -

CDR3aa: CASSVGQGRYNEQFF
CDR3nt: TGCGCCAGCAGTGTGGGCCAGGGGCGATACAATGAGCAGTTCTTC
v_gene: TRBV10-2
j_gene: TRBJ2-1
d_gene: -

CDR3aa: CASSPWGGDSNEKLFF
CDR3nt: TGCGCCAGCAGCCCCTGGGGGGGAGACTCTAATGAAAAACTGTTTTTT
v_gene: TRBV5-1
j_gene: TRBJ1-4
d_gene: -

CDR3aa: CASSLGEAGVSTDTQYF
CDR3nt: TGTGCCAGCAGCTTAGGCGAAGCGGGGGTTTCCACAGATACGCAGTATTTT
v_gene: TRBV13
j_gene: TRBJ2-3
d_gene: TRBD2

CDR3aa: CASSVRGISSYNEQFF
CDR3nt: TGTGCCAGCAGTGTGCGGGGGATTAGCTCCTACAATGAGCAGTTCTTC
v_gene: TRBV2
j_gene: TRBJ2-1
d_gene: TRBD2

CDR3aa: CATGGANEQYF
CDR3nt: TGTGCGACCGGGGGGGCAAACGAGCAGTACTTC
v_gene: TRBV30
j_gene: TRBJ2-7
d_gene: TRBD2

CDR3aa: CASGGGGSRETQYF
CDR3nt: TGTGCTAGCGGAGGAGGGGGCTCGAGGGAGACCCAGTACTTC
v_gene: TRBV12-5
j_gene: TRBJ2-5
d_gene: -

CDR3aa: CACQTNTGELFF
CDR3nt: TGTGCCTGTCAAACGAACACCGGGGAGCTGTTTTTT
v_gene: TRBV30
j_gene: TRBJ2-2
d_gene: -

CDR3aa: CASQRGVSYEQYF
CDR3nt: TGTGCCTCACAGCGGGGGGTCTCCTACGAGCAGTACTTC
v_gene: TRBV30
j_gene: TRBJ2-7
d_gene: TRBD2

CDR3aa: CASSEVGVGEHEQYF
CDR3nt: TGTGCCAGCAGTGAAGTAGGGGTAGGCGAACACGAGCAGTACTTC
v_gene: TRBV2
j_gene: TRBJ2-7
d_gene: -

CDR3aa: CASSPGTGYSNQPQHF
CDR3nt: TGTGCCAGCTCCCCCGGGACAGGCTATAGCAATCAGCCCCAGCATTTT
v_gene: TRBV18
j_gene: TRBJ1-5
d_gene: TRBD1

CDR3aa: CASSGGQSNTEAFF
CDR3nt: TGTGCCAGCAGCGGGGGACAGTCGAACACTGAAGCTTTCTTT
v_gene: TRBV9
j_gene: TRBJ1-1
d_gene: TRBD1

CDR3aa: CASSPRGDTGELFF
CDR3nt: TGCGCCAGCAGCCCGCGGGGGGACACCGGGGAGCTGTTTTTT
v_gene: TRBV5-1
j_gene: TRBJ2-2
d_gene: TRBD2

CDR3aa: CASSNRDLYGYTF
CDR3nt: TGTGCCAGTAGTAACAGGGACCTCTATGGCTACACCTTC
v_gene: TRBV19
j_gene: TRBJ1-2
d_gene: -

CDR3aa: CASTREGTEAFF
CDR3nt: TGTGCCAGCACTAGGGAGGGAACTGAAGCTTTCTTT
v_gene: TRBV2
j_gene: TRBJ1-1
d_gene: -

CDR3aa: CASSAVGQGADEQYF
CDR3nt: TGTGCCAGCAGCGCAGTGGGACAGGGGGCGGACGAGCAGTACTTC
v_gene: TRBV13
j_gene: TRBJ2-7
d_gene: TRBD1

CDR3aa: CASSSMGQGLEKLFF
CDR3nt: TGTGCCAGCAGCTCCATGGGACAGGGACTGGAAAAACTGTTTTTT
v_gene: TRBV7-9
j_gene: TRBJ1-4
d_gene: TRBD1

CDR3aa: CASSSGSVNEQFF
CDR3nt: TGTGCCAGCAGTTCGGGGTCGGTAAATGAGCAGTTCTTC
v_gene: TRBV27
j_gene: TRBJ2-1
d_gene: -

CDR3aa: CASSPTGVTGELFF
CDR3nt: TGTGCCAGTAGCCCGACAGGGGTTACCGGGGAGCTGTTTTTT
v_gene: TRBV19
j_gene: TRBJ2-2
d_gene: TRBD1

CDR3aa: CASSLAGGYEQYF
CDR3nt: TGTGCCAGCAGCTTGGCAGGGGGTTACGAGCAGTACTTC
v_gene: TRBV7-7
j_gene: TRBJ2-7
d_gene: TRBD1

CDR3aa: CASSNVRGAETQYF
CDR3nt: TGTGCCAGCAGCAACGTCAGGGGTGCAGAGACCCAGTACTTC
v_gene: TRBV28
j_gene: TRBJ2-5
d_gene: -

CDR3aa: CASSFWDRVSDTEAFF
CDR3nt: TGTGCCAGCAGCTTCTGGGACAGGGTATCAGACACTGAAGCTTTCTTT
v_gene: TRBV5-6
j_gene: TRBJ1-1
d_gene: TRBD1

CDR3aa: CASRGGGGNTEAFF
CDR3nt: TGCGCCAGCAGGGGCGGGGGGGGAAACACTGAAGCTTTCTTT
v_gene: TRBV4-1
j_gene: TRBJ1-1
d_gene: -

CDR3aa: CASRLEPRGDVSGYTF
CDR3nt: TGTGCAAGTCGCTTAGAGCCCAGGGGGGATGTTAGTGGCTACACCTTC
v_gene: TRBV12-2
j_gene: TRBJ1-2
d_gene: -

CDR3aa: CASSEMGVGQPQHF
CDR3nt: TGTGCCAGCAGTGAAATGGGAGTTGGGCAGCCCCAGCATTTT
v_gene: TRBV6-1
j_gene: TRBJ1-5
d_gene: -